This T cell receptor (beta chain) was recovered during a study of Ad26.COV2.S vaccination and SARS-CoV-2 variants. Findings of the study overall: Possible underestimation of total T cell responses by the TCR breadth and depth analyses was noted. While placebo recipients had lower spike-specific TCR breadth, vaccine recipients had more.

A word on this clone: Its cognate antigen is unknown.

Treatment meaning: over 15 received Ad26.COV2.S at low or high dose, single or two shots; about five received placebo; per-sample allocation not given. Sampling was performed 63 days after the first vaccine or placebo injection. The table came from immunoSEQ multiplex PCR; TCRdb's copy has only in-frame clones and leaves some out. The repertoire consists of a few hundred thousand clones, with around four fifths occurring once and the leading ten covering about 7.4%. Germline V gene lookup returns CDR1 SGHKS and CDR2 YYEKEE (reference sequence). The V gene lost 4 bases and the J gene lost 3 bases, with 14 bases spanning the gap. The CDR3 runs 14 residues.

The chain has TRBV5-5 and TRBJ2-7; D is unclear. The origin of this receptor is a person aged 18-65 years who received the Ad26.COV2.S COVID-19 vaccine or a placebo. The material sequenced was peripheral blood, taken in a trial of Ad26.COV2.S vaccine versus placebo. The DNA for the CDR3 is TGTGCCAGCAGCCCCCGATTTAGGGACTACGAGCAGTACTTC. Its protein is CASSPRFRDYEQYF. Together with reference TRBV5-5 and TRBJ2-7, the CDR3 gives the full variable domain: DAGVTQSPTHLIKTRGQQVTLRCSPISGHKSVSWYQQVLGQGPQFIFQYYEKEERGRGNFPDRFSARQFPNYSSELNVNALLLGDSALYLCASSPRFRDYEQYFGPGTRLTVT.